This T cell receptor (beta chain) emerged from a study of blood T cell repertoires in COVID-19. Study in general: The United States, Italy and Spain provided the acute and convalescent COVID-19 samples.

V was clipped by 5 bases and J by 0 bases; unmatched bases: 9. Germline V gene lookup returns CDR1 SEHNR and CDR2 FQNEAQ (reference sequence). This CDR3 has 16 amino acids. In the authors' methods: The authors estimated nucleated cell counts from reference gene primer amplification. Some clones are missing from TCRdb's copy, which holds only in-frame ones; the method was immunoSEQ multiplex PCR. V and J calls and clone size are those listed in that table; D and trimming were worked out from the DNA. Among 77,000 or so clones listed, 83% were seen once. V and J are TRBV7-9 and TRBJ2-7, with 8 bases identical to TRBD2. The sample taken for sequencing was peripheral blood. The sequence derives from a woman aged 55-69 years with acute or convalescent COVID-19. The CDR3 reads CASSPTGGGRSYEQYF. CDR3 nucleotide sequence: TGTGCCAGCAGCCCCACCGGGGGGGGTCGCTCCTACGAGCAGTACTTC. Full variable domain (outside the CDR3, taken from reference TRBV7-9 and TRBJ2-7): DTGVSQNPRHKITKRGQNVTFRCDPISEHNRLYWYRQTLGQGPEFLTYFQNEAQLEKSRLLSDRFSAERPKGSFSTLEIQRTEQGDSAMYLCASSPTGGGRSYEQYFGPGTRLTVT.